The rows below give T cell receptor beta chains drawn from one sample of a study of spatial heterogeneity in lung cancer. TCRdb fed the 5' RACE reads into MiXCR, producing one record per CDR3 protein. This sample has around 41,000 distinct CDR3 sequences; approximately 6.8% occur once, and the top ten carry 40% to 45%. This sample comprised PBMCs, obtained at surgery. All receptors come from a female donor with early-stage non-small cell lung cancer. Each CDR3 is given with its conserved first and last residue. The D gene is left open where the match is weak. Where a row states a size, it is once, few, many or the class of an expanded clone; other rows omit it.

abundance: few; d_gene: .; v_gene: TRBV18; j_gene: TRBJ1-5; CDR3nt: TGTGCCAGCTCCCTCACAGGAGGCAATCAGCCCCAGCATTTT; CDR3aa: CASSLTGGNQPQHF
abundance: .; d_gene: .; v_gene: TRBV5-4; j_gene: TRBJ2-1; CDR3nt: TGTGCCAGCAGGAGGGGGTACAGCGATGAGCAGTTCTTC; CDR3aa: CASRRGYSDEQFF
abundance: many; d_gene: .; v_gene: TRBV7-2; j_gene: TRBJ2-3; CDR3nt: TGTGCCAGCAGCTTAGCGGCTCAGAACACAGATACGCAGTATTTT; CDR3aa: CASSLAAQNTDTQYF
abundance: few; d_gene: .; v_gene: TRBV11-2; j_gene: TRBJ2-3; CDR3nt: TGTGCCAGCAGCTTAGCCGGGGACACAGATACGCAGTATTTT; CDR3aa: CASSLAGDTDTQYF
abundance: .; d_gene: .; v_gene: TRBV20-1; j_gene: TRBJ2-7; CDR3nt: TGCAGTGGAGAATCCTACAGGTTCTCTTACGAGCAGTACTTC; CDR3aa: CSGESYRFSYEQYF
abundance: few; d_gene: .; v_gene: TRBV28; j_gene: TRBJ2-7; CDR3nt: TGTGCCAGCAGTTTGCGGTCCTGGGAGCAGTACTTC; CDR3aa: CASSLRSWEQYF
abundance: many; d_gene: .; v_gene: TRBV7-8; j_gene: TRBJ1-5; CDR3nt: TGTGCCAGCAGCCGCGGTGACAGTCGGAGTTTTCGCAATCAGCCCCAGCATTTT; CDR3aa: CASSRGDSRSFRNQPQHF
abundance: few; d_gene: .; v_gene: TRBV7-2; j_gene: TRBJ1-3; CDR3nt: TGTGCCAGCAGCTTTACCTCTGGAAACACCATATATTTT; CDR3aa: CASSFTSGNTIYF
abundance: many; d_gene: TRBD2; v_gene: TRBV28; j_gene: TRBJ2-1; CDR3nt: TGTGCCAGCAGTGTAGGTTCTAGCGGGGGGTACAATGAGCAGTTCTTC; CDR3aa: CASSVGSSGGYNEQFF
abundance: .; d_gene: TRBD2; v_gene: TRBV27; j_gene: TRBJ2-3; CDR3nt: TGTGCCAGCAGTTCGCAAGCTCTAGCGGGGGGAGGAGATACGCAGTATTTT; CDR3aa: CASSSQALAGGGDTQYF
abundance: many; d_gene: .; v_gene: TRBV15; j_gene: TRBJ1-1; CDR3nt: TGTGCCACCACAACGAGGGGGGGCACTGAAGCTTTCTTT; CDR3aa: CATTTRGGTEAFF
abundance: .; d_gene: TRBD2; v_gene: TRBV7-2; j_gene: TRBJ2-5; CDR3nt: TGTGCCAGCAGCTTAACTAGCGGGGTTAGGGAGACCCAGTACTTC; CDR3aa: CASSLTSGVRETQYF
abundance: few; d_gene: .; v_gene: TRBV5-1; j_gene: TRBJ1-5; CDR3nt: TGCGCCAGCAGGCGGGGGGCCGGTCAGCCCCAGCATTTT; CDR3aa: CASRRGAGQPQHF
abundance: many; d_gene: .; v_gene: TRBV18; j_gene: TRBJ1-1; CDR3nt: TGTGCCAGCTCCACGCTCCGGGACACTGAAGCTTTCTTT; CDR3aa: CASSTLRDTEAFF
abundance: many; d_gene: TRBD2; v_gene: TRBV6-5; j_gene: TRBJ2-3; CDR3nt: TGTGCCAGCAGTCACACTAGCGGGGCCACAGATACGCAGTATTTT; CDR3aa: CASSHTSGATDTQYF
abundance: .; d_gene: .; v_gene: TRBV10-2; j_gene: TRBJ2-1; CDR3nt: TGCGCCAGCTTACCACACAGGACAGGAGGGGATGAGCAGTTCTTC; CDR3aa: CASLPHRTGGDEQFF
abundance: few; d_gene: .; v_gene: TRBV5-1; j_gene: TRBJ1-2; CDR3nt: TGCGCCAGCAGCTTGGCGCGGGGGGATTTCTATGGCTACACCTTC; CDR3aa: CASSLARGDFYGYTF
abundance: many; d_gene: .; v_gene: TRBV3-1; j_gene: TRBJ1-4; CDR3nt: TGTGCCAGCAGCCAAGAGAAGAGGGGAACCCCGGCTAATGAAAAACTGTTTTTT; CDR3aa: CASSQEKRGTPANEKLFF
abundance: .; d_gene: .; v_gene: TRBV5-8; j_gene: TRBJ2-6; CDR3nt: TGTGCCAGTCAGCAGGGACACCTCTCTGGGGCCAACGTCCTGACTTTC; CDR3aa: CASQQGHLSGANVLTF
abundance: .; d_gene: TRBD1; v_gene: TRBV20-1; j_gene: TRBJ1-5; CDR3nt: TGCAGTGCGGAGGGGGCGAGTATCACAGATGGCAATCAGCCCCAGCATTTT; CDR3aa: CSAEGASITDGNQPQHF
abundance: few; d_gene: .; v_gene: TRBV5-5; j_gene: TRBJ2-1; CDR3nt: TGTGCCAGCAGCTTGCGGTTTCAGGGGCCCAATGAGCAGTTCTTC; CDR3aa: CASSLRFQGPNEQFF
abundance: many; d_gene: .; v_gene: TRBV7-9; j_gene: TRBJ2-3; CDR3nt: TGTGCCAGCAGCTTTAGCCAAAATACGCAGTATTTT; CDR3aa: CASSFSQNTQYF
abundance: few; d_gene: TRBD1; v_gene: TRBV10-3; j_gene: TRBJ1-5; CDR3nt: TGTGCCATCAGTGAGATCCTCCGGGACAGAAATCAGCCCCAGCATTTT; CDR3aa: CAISEILRDRNQPQHF
abundance: many; d_gene: .; v_gene: TRBV6-1; j_gene: TRBJ1-4; CDR3nt: TGTGCCAGCAGGTCGACTTTTACTTCCGAAAAACTGTTTTTT; CDR3aa: CASRSTFTSEKLFF
abundance: many; d_gene: .; v_gene: TRBV19; j_gene: TRBJ2-4; CDR3nt: TGTGCCAGTAGCCAAGGTGTGGGGTCCAAAAACATTCAGTACTTC; CDR3aa: CASSQGVGSKNIQYF
abundance: many; d_gene: TRBD1; v_gene: TRBV13; j_gene: TRBJ2-7; CDR3nt: TGTGCCAGCAGCGGAACGGGACAGGGTTTCGAGCAGTACTTC; CDR3aa: CASSGTGQGFEQYF
abundance: many; d_gene: TRBD2; v_gene: TRBV4-3; j_gene: TRBJ2-2; CDR3nt: TGCGCCAGCAGCCAAACTAGCGGGAGGGGGAACACCGGGGAGCTGTTTTTT; CDR3aa: CASSQTSGRGNTGELFF
abundance: few; d_gene: .; v_gene: TRBV3-1; j_gene: TRBJ1-3; CDR3nt: TGTGCCAGCAGACCTAAGACCGGAGGAAGAAACACCATATATTTT; CDR3aa: CASRPKTGGRNTIYF
abundance: few; d_gene: TRBD1; v_gene: TRBV6-2/TRBV6-3; j_gene: TRBJ1-4; CDR3nt: TGTGCTGCTGCCCAAGGGACAGAAGCAACTAATGAAAAACTGTTTTTT; CDR3aa: CAAAQGTEATNEKLFF
abundance: .; d_gene: .; v_gene: TRBV28; j_gene: TRBJ2-7; CDR3nt: TGTGCCAGCAGTGCCTACAGGGTTCCCTACGAGCAGTACTTC; CDR3aa: CASSAYRVPYEQYF
abundance: many; d_gene: TRBD2; v_gene: TRBV12-3/TRBV12-4; j_gene: TRBJ2-1; CDR3nt: TGTGCCAGCACCGGGGGGTCCTACAATGAGCAGTTCTTC; CDR3aa: CASTGGSYNEQFF
abundance: few; d_gene: .; v_gene: TRBV6-5; j_gene: TRBJ2-1; CDR3nt: TGTGCCAGCAGTTACCAACTAGCCCCCAATGAGCAGTTCTTC; CDR3aa: CASSYQLAPNEQFF
abundance: few; d_gene: .; v_gene: TRBV5-1; j_gene: TRBJ2-7; CDR3nt: TGCGCCAGCAGCCCAACCAGGGCAGGCAACGAGCAGTACTTC; CDR3aa: CASSPTRAGNEQYF
abundance: .; d_gene: .; v_gene: TRBV9; j_gene: TRBJ2-3; CDR3nt: TGTGCCAGCAGCGTTGTTTTGGGTACGCAGTATTTT; CDR3aa: CASSVVLGTQYF
abundance: few; d_gene: .; v_gene: TRBV20-1; j_gene: TRBJ2-3; CDR3nt: TGCAGTGTCGCCAGCACAGATACGCAGTATTTT; CDR3aa: CSVASTDTQYF
abundance: few; d_gene: .; v_gene: TRBV4-1; j_gene: TRBJ1-2; CDR3nt: TGCGCCAGCAGCCAAGACCCCCAAGGGGTTCTCCACTATGGCTACACCTTC; CDR3aa: CASSQDPQGVLHYGYTF
abundance: few; d_gene: TRBD1; v_gene: TRBV11-2; j_gene: TRBJ2-7; CDR3nt: TGTGCCAGCAGCTCGGGGACAGGGCGATACGAGCAGTACTTC; CDR3aa: CASSSGTGRYEQYF
abundance: many; d_gene: TRBD1; v_gene: TRBV5-1; j_gene: TRBJ1-2; CDR3nt: TGCGCCAGCAGCCTAACAGGGGACTATGGCTACACCTTC; CDR3aa: CASSLTGDYGYTF
abundance: many; d_gene: .; v_gene: TRBV11-1; j_gene: TRBJ2-4; CDR3nt: TGTGCCAGCAGCCCGCAAGAGGGGGGAGCCAAAAACATTCAGTACTTC; CDR3aa: CASSPQEGGAKNIQYF
abundance: many; d_gene: .; v_gene: TRBV29-1; j_gene: TRBJ2-5; CDR3nt: TGCAGCGCCCCGGGGCCCCTTAGACAGACCCAGTACTTC; CDR3aa: CSAPGPLRQTQYF
abundance: many; d_gene: .; v_gene: TRBV5-1; j_gene: TRBJ2-2; CDR3nt: TGCGCCAGCAGCCGGATGGGGAACGGCGGGGAGCTGTTTTTT; CDR3aa: CASSRMGNGGELFF
abundance: few; d_gene: TRBD2; v_gene: TRBV11-2; j_gene: TRBJ2-7; CDR3nt: TGTGCCAGCATTCGGGCTAGCGGGGGATATTACGAGCAGTACTTC; CDR3aa: CASIRASGGYYEQYF
abundance: many; d_gene: .; v_gene: TRBV4-3; j_gene: TRBJ1-2; CDR3nt: TGCGCCAGCAGCCAAGGGCGAGGGGATGGCTACACCTTC; CDR3aa: CASSQGRGDGYTF
abundance: many; d_gene: .; v_gene: TRBV4-1; j_gene: TRBJ2-5; CDR3nt: TGCGCCAGCAGCCCGATCAGTTCCCCATCACAAGAGACCCAGTACTTC; CDR3aa: CASSPISSPSQETQYF
abundance: .; d_gene: TRBD1; v_gene: TRBV20-1; j_gene: TRBJ2-1; CDR3nt: TGCAGTGCTAACCGACAGGGGCGCGGCAATGAGCAGTTCTTC; CDR3aa: CSANRQGRGNEQFF
abundance: many; d_gene: .; v_gene: TRBV3-1; j_gene: TRBJ2-7; CDR3nt: TGTGCCAGCAGCCAAGGCTACGAGCAGTACTTC; CDR3aa: CASSQGYEQYF
abundance: many; d_gene: .; v_gene: TRBV9; j_gene: TRBJ2-6; CDR3nt: TGTGCCAGCAGCGTAGATGCAGTTCACTCTGGGGCCAACGTCCTGACTTTC; CDR3aa: CASSVDAVHSGANVLTF
abundance: many; d_gene: .; v_gene: TRBV5-1; j_gene: TRBJ2-6; CDR3nt: TGCGCCAGCAGCTTGGGCCCTGGGGCCAACGTCCTGACTTTC; CDR3aa: CASSLGPGANVLTF
abundance: .; d_gene: .; v_gene: TRBV20-1; j_gene: TRBJ2-3; CDR3nt: TGCAGTGCTACCGGCGGCACAGATACGCAGTATTTT; CDR3aa: CSATGGTDTQYF
abundance: many; d_gene: .; v_gene: TRBV18; j_gene: TRBJ2-1; CDR3nt: TGTGCCAGCTCACCCAACCCCAGAGGTTTCTCCTACAATGAGCAGTTCTTC; CDR3aa: CASSPNPRGFSYNEQFF
abundance: many; d_gene: .; v_gene: TRBV7-6; j_gene: TRBJ2-1; CDR3nt: TGTGCCAGCAGCCTAGACTTTCAGGATGAGCAGTTCTTC; CDR3aa: CASSLDFQDEQFF
abundance: many; d_gene: .; v_gene: TRBV4-3; j_gene: TRBJ2-3; CDR3nt: TGCGCCAGCAGCCAAGACGCACCATCCACAGATACGCAGTATTTT; CDR3aa: CASSQDAPSTDTQYF
abundance: .; d_gene: .; v_gene: TRBV6-2/TRBV6-3; j_gene: TRBJ2-5; CDR3nt: TGTGCCAGCAGGCCCACTGGGGCAGAGACCCAGTACTTC; CDR3aa: CASRPTGAETQYF
abundance: few; d_gene: .; v_gene: TRBV5-1; j_gene: TRBJ2-3; CDR3nt: TGCGCCAGCAGCCCCCGGACTGGGAATAAGGGAGATACGCAGTATTTT; CDR3aa: CASSPRTGNKGDTQYF
abundance: .; d_gene: TRBD1; v_gene: TRBV9; j_gene: TRBJ2-5; CDR3nt: TGTGCCAGCAGTTCCCTAGGGGGACAGGGCGAGACCCAGTACTTC; CDR3aa: CASSSLGGQGETQYF
abundance: few; d_gene: .; v_gene: TRBV27; j_gene: TRBJ2-3; CDR3nt: TGTGCCAGCAGGGACGGTCGTAGCACAGATACGCAGTATTTT; CDR3aa: CASRDGRSTDTQYF
abundance: .; d_gene: TRBD1; v_gene: TRBV12-3/TRBV12-4; j_gene: TRBJ1-4; CDR3nt: TGTGCCAGCAGTTTAGTTTTCGTATCTGGAGACAGGGAAAATGAAAAACTGTTTTTT; CDR3aa: CASSLVFVSGDRENEKLFF
abundance: many; d_gene: .; v_gene: TRBV15; j_gene: TRBJ1-1; CDR3nt: TGTGCCACCAGCAGAGACAGCCTGAACACTGAAGCTTTCTTT; CDR3aa: CATSRDSLNTEAFF
abundance: many; d_gene: .; v_gene: TRBV9; j_gene: TRBJ2-1; CDR3nt: TGTGCCAGCAGCGTCGACAGGGGAGGGAATGAGCAGTTCTTC; CDR3aa: CASSVDRGGNEQFF
abundance: few; d_gene: .; v_gene: TRBV10-2; j_gene: TRBJ1-1; CDR3nt: TGCGCCAGCAGTGTCGCGGGGGCGGACACTGAAGCTTTCTTT; CDR3aa: CASSVAGADTEAFF